This entry is about one TCR beta chain. Antigen specificity is unknown. cDNA synthesis used the whole RNA isolate, giving expressed TCRB sequences. Libraries were prepared by immunoSEQ multiplex PCR; TCRdb keeps only in-frame clonotypes and omits some of them. The profile shows about 450,000 clones, roughly 11% of them singletons. CDR1 KGHSH and CDR2 LQKENI come from the germline V gene. The V end was cut by 3 bases, the J end by 5 bases, with 13 bases between. The CDR3 is made up of 14 amino acids. The sample belongs to a study of beta chain features in type 1 diabetes. Overall study: Sorted cells from all samples, numbering approximately 110,000,000, were examined.

Study-wide results and caveats: Naive, central memory and Treg TCRB repertoires appeared more alike in patients than in healthy donors.

Every donor provided one heparinised blood draw, which averaged about 110 mL. Cell sorting via CD45RO/CCR7/CD25/CD127/CD95/CD27 was performed to obtain CD4+ naive, central memory, regulatory and stem cell-like memory cells. V is TRBV18 and J is TRBJ2-5; tentatively, D is TRBD1 (5 bases). The TCR originated in a woman aged 18-29 years in good health. Material: naive CD4+ T cells from blood. The CDR3 DNA sequence: TGTGCCAGCTCACCCACAGGCCCCTGGGAGACCCAGTACTTC. This codes for CASSPTGPWETQYF.